The 25 T cell receptor beta chains listed next were all sequenced from one sample in a study of CD8+CD57+ T cells in acquired aplastic anemia. TCR beta VDJ combinations and CDR3 sequences were profiled from genomic DNA. Using its own MiXCR run on the reads, TCRdb lists one record per CDR3 protein. The sample lists 260,000 or so distinct CDR3 sequences, less than 85% occurring once. It was patients with CD8+CD57+ cell expansion by flow cytometry who were chosen for sequencing. The sequencing input was sorted CD4+, CD8+, or CD8+CD57+ T cells (not recorded which) from PBMCs. These receptor sequences come from a human donor with aplastic anemia.

The chain joins TRBV7-2 to TRBJ2-7; 7 nucleotides agree with TRBD1. V shed 3 bases, J shed 11 bases, and the junction held 13 bases outside the gene matches. This CDR3 is built from 14 residues. Germline CDR1 and CDR2: SGHTA and FQGNSA. The CDR3 here is CASSFRGGAYDEYF. CDR3 nucleotide sequence: TGTGCCAGCAGCTTCCGAGGGGGCGCCTACGATGAGTACTTC.

In its sample, this clonotype was seen many times. The V call is TRBV7-8, the J call TRBJ2-1, with a possible D match to TRBD2 (6 bases). CDR3 size: 15 residues. V was shortened by 2 bases and J by 6 bases, with 14 bases between the two germline ends. Germline-derived CDR1 and CDR2 are SGHVS and FQNEAQ. The CDR3 bases are TGTGCCAGCAGCTTATCGGGAGTTGGGGCCAATGAGCAGTTCTTC. Residues: CASSLSGVGANEQFF.

The V gene is TRBV7-8, the J gene TRBJ1-6, with D uncertain. The CDR3 has 16 residues. Trimming removed 1 base from V and 17 bases from J, with 24 bases in between. Germline V gene lookup returns CDR1 SGHVS and CDR2 FQNEAQ. The CDR3 DNA is TGTGCCAGCAGCTTAGGGGGAGGTCCCTATACGCAGCATTTCCACTTT. Translation: CASSLGGGPYTQHFHF.

The CDR3: CASRGAGTEQPQHF. The CDR3 bases are TGTGCCAGTAGGGGGGCAGGCACGGAACAGCCCCAGCATTTT. The chain joins TRBV19 to TRBJ1-5; D is perhaps TRBD1 (6 bases). Between the trimmed V and J ends, which lost 6 bases and 7 bases, there was a span of 16 bases. The CDR3 is 14 residues long. Per the germline V gene, CDR1 is LNHDA and CDR2 is SQIVND (reference sequence).

A word on this clonotype: The junction departs from germline at one end; a sequencing error may be responsible. V is TRBV19 and J is TRBJ2-5; D assignment may be TRBD1 or TRBD2 (6 bases each). The germline gives CDR1 LNHDA, CDR2 SQIVND (reference sequence). This CDR3 comprises 15 residues. In nucleotides, the CDR3 is TGTGCCAGTAGTATTTCTCGCGGGACAAAAGAGACCCAGCATTTC. This encodes CASSISRGTKETQHF.

The J gene is TRBJ1-1, the V gene TRBV7-9; a possible D gene is TRBD1 (6 bases). CDR1 and CDR2 (germline): SEHNR, FQNEAQ (reference sequence). Trimming pared 5 bases from V and 11 bases from J, leaving 24 bases between. The CDR3 is 15 residues long. This CDR3 is CASSGEGGGGTDAFF. The CDR3, as DNA: TGTGCCAGCAGCGGGGAAGGGGGGGGGGGGACCGATGCTTTCTTT.

Only one count was recorded for this clonotype. Sequence at one end of the junction differs from germline and may be a read error. Written as DNA, the CDR3 is TGCGCCAGCAGCCATACAACAGGGCTCGGTGAAGATTTTTTT. Encoded protein: CASSHTTGLGEDFF. The chain carries TRBV7-2 and TRBJ1-1; D possibly corresponds to TRBD1 (6 bases). Germline lookup yields CDR1 SGHTA and CDR2 FQGNSA. The CDR3 length is 14 residues.

The gene calls are TRBV7-2 and TRBJ2-1; 7 bases are a match to TRBD2. The end of the DNA aligns better with TRBJ2-5, so the J call may be wrong. The CDR3 contains 14 residues. Germline CDR1 and CDR2: SGHTA and FQGNSA. The CDR3 is CASSPGSSGADQYF. In DNA form, the CDR3 reads TGTGCCAGCAGCCCAGGTTCTAGCGGCGCTGACCAGTACTTC.

Turning to this clonotype: Germline and junction disagree at one end, which may indicate a read error. The chain has TRBV2 and TRBJ2-3; 8 positions agree with TRBD2. The length of the CDR3 is 14 residues. The germline V gene encodes CDR1 SNHLY and CDR2 FYNNEI. The CDR3 spells CASSLAGHPVLRNF. In DNA, the CDR3 is TGTGCCAGCAGTTTAGCGGGACATCCCGTGCTGCGTAATTTT.

For this clonotype: No conserved phenylalanine or tryptophan is present at the end of the CDR3, so a read error is the likely explanation. The limits of the CDR3 on the DNA are not certain, so only TCRdb's listed CDR3 is given. The V and J genes are TRBV7-8 and TRBJ1-5. CDR1 and CDR2 (germline): SGHVS, FQNEAQ. Including both end residues, the CDR3 is 13 amino acids long. CDR3 loop: CASSFAGGQATQY.

A note on this clonotype: No conserved phenylalanine or tryptophan is present at the end of the CDR3, so a read error is the likely explanation. The DNA is omitted, as the CDR3 cannot be located on it reliably, and the CDR3 follows TCRdb's listing. The chain joins TRBV9 to TRBJ2-3; no check of the table's D call, TRBD2, against the DNA was made. CDR1 and CDR2 from the germline V gene are SGDLS and YYNGEE. The CDR3 is 13 amino acids in total, end residues counted. CDR3 in amino acids: CASSAGAADLSYI.

The gene calls are TRBV19 and TRBJ2-7, with D perhaps assigned TRBD1 or TRBD2 (5 bases each). The CDR3 is 15 amino acids. CDR1 and CDR2 (germline): LNHDA, SQIVND (reference sequence). Trimming left V 7 bases short and J 3 bases short, with 19 bases between. The CDR3 DNA reads TGTGCCAGTACCCCCGGGCCGGGACGCAACTACGAGCAGTACTTC. Translation gives CASTPGPGRNYEQYF. Supplemented by reference TRBV19 and TRBJ2-7, the full variable domain reads DGGITQSPKYLFRKEGQNVTLSCEQNLNHDAMYWYRQDPGQGLRLIYYSQIVNDFQKGDIAEGYSVSREKKESFPLTVTSAQKNPTAFYLCASTPGPGRNYEQYFGPGTRLTVT.

As regards this clonotype: Germline and junction disagree at one end, which may indicate a read error. The chain employs TRBV7-6 and TRBJ2-3; TRBD2 aligns across 7 bases. Germline CDR1 SGHVS, CDR2 FNYEAQ. CDR3 length: 13 residues. CDR3 nucleotides: TGTGCCAGCGGCTACGGGGGGACGACTGAAGAGTTCTTT. Its protein product is CASGYGGTTEEFF. Supplemented by reference TRBV7-6 and TRBJ2-3, the full variable domain reads GAGVSQSPRYKVTKRGQDVALRCDPISGHVSLYWYRQALGQGPEFLTYFNYEAQQDKSGLPNDRFSAERPEGSISTLTIQRTEQRDSAMYRCASGYGGTTEEFFGPGTRLTVL.

This clonotype has just one count. Because the CDR3 is missing its conserved closing phenylalanine or tryptophan, this is likely a read error. Because the CDR3's place on the DNA is in doubt, the DNA is left out and the CDR3 is given as listed by TCRdb. The gene calls are TRBV2 and TRBJ2-3; the table's TRBD1 call for D was not verified on the DNA. Both ends counted, the CDR3 spans 13 residues. Germline lookup yields CDR1 SNHLY and CDR2 FYNNEI. CDR3 sequence reads: CASRDGGSYTKYP.

As concerns this clonotype: This is likely a read error, given that the CDR3 carries no conserved phenylalanine or tryptophan at its end. The limits of the CDR3 on the DNA are not certain, so only TCRdb's listed CDR3 is given. This rearrangement joins TRBV7-2 to TRBJ1-5. Inclusive of both ends, the CDR3 amounts to 13 amino acids. CDR1 is SGHTA and CDR2 is FQGNSA in the germline V gene. This chain's CDR3 is CASSHGATQPQNQ.

The chain couples TRBV7-8 to TRBJ2-3, with a possible D match to TRBD2 (6 bases). In germline, CDR1 is SGHVS, CDR2 FQNEAQ. This CDR3 has 16 residues. V lost 1 base to trimming and J lost 9 bases, with 20 bases between them. The CDR3 DNA reads TGTGCCAGCAGCTTAGGGCTAGGGCGGGATACGGAGACGCAGTATTTT. It codes for CASSLGLGRDTETQYF.

In DNA, the CDR3 is TGTGCCAGCAGTTCTAGCAGGAGCGGGGGGAGCAATGAGTACTTC. Its protein product is CASSSSRSGGSNEYF. The chain recombines TRBV7-9 with TRBJ2-5; 9 bases fit TRBD2. Per the germline V gene, CDR1 is SEHNR and CDR2 is FQNEAQ (reference sequence). The length of the CDR3 is 15 residues. V shed 6 bases and J 12 bases; nucleotides not matched to a gene: 17.

Notes on this clonotype: The conserved final phenylalanine or tryptophan is absent from the CDR3, which likely points to a read error. The DNA is omitted, as the CDR3 cannot be located on it reliably, and the CDR3 follows TCRdb's listing. The chain carries TRBV7-8 and TRBJ2-3; the D segment call TRBD2 is taken from the table without a DNA check. CDR1 is SGHVS, CDR2 FQNEAQ, per germline. A total of 13 residues make up the CDR3, ends included. CDR3 loop: CASRDAGRPNTHY.

With regard to this clonotype: Since the CDR3 does not end with the conserved phenylalanine or tryptophan, this likely comes from a read error. It is unclear where the CDR3 begins or ends on the DNA, so no DNA is shown, and the CDR3 is as TCRdb lists it. V usage is TRBV7-9 and J usage is TRBJ2-2; the D call TRBD2 from the table was never checked on the DNA. Per germline, CDR1 SEHNR and CDR2 FQNEAQ (reference sequence). The CDR3 extends over 13 residues, inclusive of both ends. This CDR3 is CASSLLAAQETLY.

V is TRBV20-1 and J is TRBJ2-3; TRBD2 matches 10 bases. Per germline, CDR1 DFQATT and CDR2 SNEGSKA (reference sequence). The ends lost 6 bases at V and 3 bases at J; junction bases unmatched: 9. The CDR3 spans 15 residues. CDR3 DNA sequence: TGCAGTGCCCGAGCCCTAGCGGGAGAGACAGATACGCAGTATTTT. Its protein product is CSARALAGETDTQYF.

This clonotype has a single count. The V gene is TRBV12-3 or TRBV12-4, the J gene TRBJ2-3, with D maybe TRBD1 (6 bases). The germline V and J ends were trimmed by 6 bases and 10 bases, with 17 bases remaining between them. The CDR3 loop spans 13 amino acids. CDR3 amino acids: CASSPSGVIAQYF. CDR3 DNA sequence: TGTGCCAGCAGCCCCTCAGGGGTAATTGCGCAGTATTTT.

A word on this clonotype: A much bigger clone sits one base away, suggesting this may be a read error. This chain joins TRBV7-8 and TRBJ1-2, with a weak D call TRBD1 (5 bases). Germline loops: CDR1 SGHVS, CDR2 FQNEAQ. V gave up 3 bases and J gave up 10 bases, with 24 bases separating them. The CDR3 totals 16 residues. CDR3 sequence reads: CASSFDPDETALSYTF. As DNA, the CDR3 is TGTGCCAGCAGCTTTGATCCAGACGAGACAGCCCTTTCCTACACCTTC.

The chain combines TRBV10-3 with TRBJ2-1; 9 nucleotides match TRBD1. Germline V gives CDR1 ENHRY, CDR2 SYGVKD. The CDR3 runs 17 residues. With 2 bases clipped from V and 10 bases from J, the junction kept 15 bases outside the gene matches. In DNA, the CDR3 is TGTGCCATCAGTGAGACTAAGGGGACAGGGCGTTTGGGGGAGCAGTTCTTC. This encodes CAISETKGTGRLGEQFF.

The chain combines TRBV5-6 with TRBJ1-5; tentatively, D is TRBD1 (5 bases). This CDR3 comprises 13 residues. V was trimmed by 0 bases and J by 6 bases, leaving 7 bases between them. The germline V gene has CDR1 SGHDT and CDR2 YYEEEE. CDR3 protein: CASSLERGQPQHF. In DNA form, the CDR3 reads TGTGCCAGCAGCTTGGAGAGGGGTCAGCCCCAGCATTTT.

This clonotype was counted many times. The rearrangement uses TRBV13 and TRBJ2-1; D is perhaps TRBD1 (5 bases). In germline, CDR1 is PRHDT, CDR2 FYEKMQ (reference sequence). The CDR3 totals 13 residues. The V end lost 4 bases, the J end lost 5 bases, and 9 bases lay between the germline ends. CDR3 region: CASSYRQNNEQFF. The CDR3 DNA is TGTGCCAGCAGCTACAGACAGAACAATGAGCAGTTCTTC.